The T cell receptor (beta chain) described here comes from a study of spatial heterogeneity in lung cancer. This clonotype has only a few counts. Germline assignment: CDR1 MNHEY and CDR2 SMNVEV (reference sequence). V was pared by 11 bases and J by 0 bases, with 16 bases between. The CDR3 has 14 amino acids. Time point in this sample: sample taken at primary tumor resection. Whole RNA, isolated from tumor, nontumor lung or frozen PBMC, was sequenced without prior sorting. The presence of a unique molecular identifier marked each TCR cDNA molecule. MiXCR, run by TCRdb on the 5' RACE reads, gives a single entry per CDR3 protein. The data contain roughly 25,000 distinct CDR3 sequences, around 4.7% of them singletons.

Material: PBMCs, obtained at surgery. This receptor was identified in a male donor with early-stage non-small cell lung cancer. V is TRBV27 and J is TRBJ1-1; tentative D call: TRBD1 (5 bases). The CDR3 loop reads CACRGGPMNTEAFF. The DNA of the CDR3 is TGTGCCTGCCGGGGCGGCCCCATGAACACTGAAGCTTTCTTT.